The 25 T cell receptor beta chains below come from one sample, sequenced in a study of T cells in Graves' hyperthyroidism and ophthalmopathy. Amplified TCR beta CDR3 regions derived from RNA transcripts. The HTBI primer set drove a first-round RT-PCR of the TCR CDR3. TCRdb reprocessed the multiplex PCR reads with MiXCR, giving one entry per CDR3 protein. The profile shows around 700,000 distinct CDR3 sequences, around 20% of them singletons. What was sequenced was blood. All receptors come from a woman between 45 and 60 years old with Graves' hyperthyroidism that later progressed to Graves' ophthalmopathy.

In its sample, this clonotype was seen a few times. J is TRBJ2-5 and V is TRBV6-1; D ambiguous. V lost 2 bases and J 5 bases, leaving 12 bases between the germline ends. Germline V gene lookup returns CDR1 MNHNS and CDR2 SASEGT. The CDR3 covers 14 residues. The CDR3 reads CASSEKSYRETQYF. DNA of the CDR3: TGTGCCAGCAGTGAAAAAAGCTACCGGGAGACCCAGTACTTC.

The chain is built from TRBV12-3 or TRBV12-4 and TRBJ2-5; 7 bases line up with TRBD2. Losses at the gene ends were 6 bases for V and 2 bases for J; bases not matched to a gene: 9. The CDR3 is made up of 15 amino acids. Written as DNA, the CDR3 is TGTGCCAGCAGCCCAACGGGGGGACTTCAAGAGACCCAGTACTTC. Residues: CASSPTGGLQETQYF.

The chain couples TRBV7-9 to TRBJ2-1; perhaps TRBD1 as D (6 bases). The V end lost 0 bases, the J end lost 15 bases, and 15 bases lay between the germline ends. CDR1 SEHNR and CDR2 FQNEAQ come from the germline V gene (reference sequence). CDR3 length: 13 amino acids. The CDR3, as DNA: TGTGCCAGCAGCTTAGCCTGGACAGCCTTGCTGTTCTTC. Its translation is CASSLAWTALLFF.

This rearrangement joins TRBV27 to TRBJ2-1; the match to TRBD2 covers 8 bases. The V gene end was trimmed by 5 bases and the J gene end by 4 bases; junction bases not matched to a gene: 13. The germline gives CDR1 MNHEY, CDR2 SMNVEV (reference sequence). This CDR3 comprises 17 residues. The CDR3 coding sequence is TGTGCCAGCAGTCGAAAACGGGGGGGGACTTTTTACAATGAGCAGTTCTTC. Protein: CASSRKRGGTFYNEQFF.

In this sample, this clonotype turned up a few times. Being one base from a much bigger clone, this may be a read error. Without the conserved terminal phenylalanine or tryptophan, this CDR3 likely stems from a read error. The gene calls are TRBV20-1 and TRBJ2-7; TRBD2 matches 10 bases. This CDR3 contains 15 residues. The germline V gene has CDR1 DFQATT and CDR2 SNEGSKA (reference sequence). V dropped 4 bases and J dropped 5; count of bases not matched to a gene: 11. The CDR3 spells CSATPGTSASHEQYL. CDR3 bases: TGCAGTGCTACCCCAGGGACTAGCGCGTCCCACGAGCAGTACCTC.

The CDR3 DNA is TGTGCCACCCATCAGGGGGACTCCTACAATGAGCAGTTCTTC. Residues: CATHQGDSYNEQFF. The chain couples TRBV6-5 to TRBJ2-1; TRBD1 aligns across 7 bases. Germline trimming cut 10 bases from V and 0 bases from J; bases unmatched to any gene: 6. Germline assignment: CDR1 MNHEY and CDR2 SVGAGI. The CDR3 length is 14 residues.

This clonotype was seen only a few times. The chain is built from TRBV5-4 and TRBJ2-5, with 7 bases that match TRBD1. This CDR3 spans 15 amino acids. Germline CDR1 SGHNT, CDR2 YYREEE (reference sequence). J gave up 2 bases and V 2 bases, and 6 bases lay outside the gene matches. CDR3 sequence reads: CASSFPGQLQETQYF. Written as DNA, the CDR3 is TGTGCCAGCAGCTTCCCGGGACAGCTGCAAGAGACCCAGTACTTC.

This clonotype has a count of ten or more. The chain uses TRBV2 and TRBJ1-2; possible D gene TRBD1, 6 bases. The V gene's germline CDR1 is SNHLY and CDR2 FYNNEI. The CDR3 length is 15 residues. The V gene lost 9 bases and the J gene lost 2 bases, with 19 bases spanning the gap. CDR3 nucleotide sequence: TGTGCCAGGGGACGGAGGGTTGGACAGAACTATGGCTACACCTTC. Its translation is CARGRRVGQNYGYTF.

The chain carries TRBV15 and TRBJ2-2; tentatively, D is TRBD1 or TRBD2 (5 bases each). This CDR3 is built from 17 residues. Per germline, CDR1 LNHNV and CDR2 YYDKDF (reference sequence). V was shortened by 0 bases and J by 4 bases, with 15 bases between the two germline ends. CDR3 amino acids: CATSRDLGAGSTGELFF. DNA for the CDR3: TGTGCCACCAGCAGAGATCTCGGCGCAGGGAGCACCGGGGAGCTGTTTTTT.

This clonotype occurred a few times. The rearrangement links TRBV7-2 to TRBJ1-4; 7 bases agree with TRBD1. The trim removed 4 bases at V and 7 bases at J, leaving 6 bases unmatched. Germline lookup yields CDR1 SGHTA and CDR2 FQGNSA. The CDR3 contains 14 residues. DNA of the CDR3: TGTGCCAGCAGCTCTCCAGGGGGGACTGAAAAACTGTTTTTT. Protein: CASSSPGGTEKLFF.

Ten or more counts support this clonotype. The chain combines TRBV3-1 with TRBJ2-7, with D possibly called TRBD1 or TRBD2 (8 bases each). Trimming removed 8 bases at V and 0 bases at J, with 14 bases between. The germline V gene has CDR1 LGHDT and CDR2 YNNKEL (reference sequence). The CDR3 has 14 residues. The CDR3 DNA reads TGTGCCAGCCAGGGGGCGGGGGGCTCCTACGAGCAGTACTTC. Its translation is CASQGAGGSYEQYF.

This clonotype occurred a few times. V and J are TRBV18 and TRBJ1-6; no clear D gene. Germline-derived CDR1 and CDR2 are KGHSH and LQKENI. Trimming pared 6 bases from V and 6 bases from J, leaving 6 bases between. CDR3 size: 12 residues. The CDR3 is CASSPANSPLHF. CDR3 in DNA: TGTGCCAGCTCCCCGGCTAATTCACCCCTCCACTTT.

This clonotype was found many times. The chain employs TRBV6-2 or TRBV6-3 and TRBJ1-5; tentatively, D is TRBD1 (5 bases). Germline lookup yields CDR1 MNHEY and CDR2 SVGEGT. CDR3 size: 14 residues. V was shortened by 6 bases and J by 0 bases, with 9 bases between the two germline ends. CDR3 nucleotides: TGTGCCAGCAGCTTCGACAGTAGCAATCAGCCCCAGCATTTT. This gives the protein CASSFDSSNQPQHF.

This clonotype was counted at least ten times. V and J are TRBV6-1 and TRBJ1-2; 9 bases agree with TRBD1. The CDR3 has 16 amino acids. V dropped 5 bases and J dropped 4; count of bases not matched to a gene: 11. CDR1 is MNHNS, CDR2 SASEGT, per germline. This CDR3 reads CASSLTGGSLSYGYTF. The CDR3 coding sequence is TGTGCCAGCAGTCTGACAGGGGGAAGCTTGTCCTATGGCTACACCTTC.

This clonotype appeared many times. This chain links TRBV18 with TRBJ1-5; 8 bases are a match to TRBD1. The CDR3 contains 16 residues. V shed 6 bases, J shed 0 bases, and the junction held 7 bases outside the gene matches. Germline V gives CDR1 KGHSH, CDR2 LQKENI. The CDR3 coding sequence is TGTGCCAGCTCTCAGAATGACAGGGGTAGCAATCAGCCCCAGCATTTT. This encodes CASSQNDRGSNQPQHF.

Ten or more counts support this clonotype. The chain is built from TRBV6-1 and TRBJ1-2; D ambiguous. The V and J ends lost 2 bases and 2 bases respectively, with 9 bases between them. The CDR3 extends over 14 amino acids. Germline V CDR1 and CDR2: MNHNS, SASEGT. The CDR3 protein is CASSETEQNYGYTF. DNA for the CDR3: TGTGCCAGCAGTGAAACGGAACAGAACTATGGCTACACCTTC.

This clonotype was observed a few times. The chain uses TRBV12-3 or TRBV12-4 and TRBJ1-6, with D possibly being TRBD1 (5 bases). This CDR3 has 15 amino acids. The V gene lost 5 bases and the J gene lost 5 bases, with 13 bases spanning the gap. The CDR3 protein is CASSPRTKDNSPLHF. Written as DNA, the CDR3 is TGTGCCAGCAGTCCCCGGACAAAAGATAATTCACCCCTCCACTTT.

The V gene is TRBV6-2 or TRBV6-3, the J gene TRBJ2-1, with TRBD2 matching 8 bases. The V gene end was trimmed by 0 bases and the J gene end by 4 bases; junction bases not matched to a gene: 5. CDR1 and CDR2 from the germline V gene are MNHEY and SVGEGT. CDR3 length: 16 amino acids. For the CDR3, the DNA is TGTGCCAGCAGTTACTCGATCGCGGGGGGATACAATGAGCAGTTCTTC. It specifies CASSYSIAGGYNEQFF.

Comment on this clonotype: It may be a read error: a sequence one base away is much more abundant. The chain recombines TRBV2 with TRBJ2-5; D possibly corresponds to TRBD2 (6 bases). In germline, CDR1 is SNHLY, CDR2 FYNNEI. The CDR3 is made up of 15 amino acids. The CDR3: CASSEAGLPGETQCF. CDR3 DNA: TGTGCCAGCAGTGAAGCTGGCCTCCCGGGAGAGACCCAGTGCTTC. The full variable domain, completed using reference TRBV2 and TRBJ2-5, is EPEVTQTPSHQVTQMGQEVILRCVPISNHLYFYWYRQILGQKVEFLVSFYNNEISEKSEIFDDQFSVERPDGSNFTLKIRSTKLEDSAMYFCASSEAGLPGETQCFGPGTRLLVL.

This clonotype appeared many times. The V gene is TRBV7-8, the J gene TRBJ2-4; 9 bases are shared with TRBD1. With V trimmed by 5 bases and J by 11 bases, 7 bases remained unmatched. Per germline, CDR1 SGHVS and CDR2 FQNEAQ. There are 13 residues in the CDR3. The CDR3: CASSAGQGSVQYF. The CDR3 DNA sequence: TGTGCCAGCAGCGCGGGACAGGGAAGTGTTCAGTACTTC.

This clonotype was detected many times. This chain connects TRBV18 to TRBJ1-5; D gene unclear. The CDR3 consists of 13 residues. Germline V CDR1 and CDR2: KGHSH, LQKENI. V lost 4 bases and J lost 4, with 8 bases in between. The CDR3 nucleotides are TGTGCCAGCTCACGCACGGTGAATCAGCCCCAGCATTTT. Translating gives CASSRTVNQPQHF.

This clonotype was seen a few times. The rearrangement links TRBV6-6 to TRBJ2-3, with TRBD2 matching over 8 bases. V was pared by 1 base and J by 1 base, with 1 base of the junction left unmatched. Germline V CDR1 and CDR2: MNHNY, SVGAGI (reference sequence). The CDR3 has 15 residues. CDR3 protein: CASSYWRGGTDTQYF. In DNA form, the CDR3 reads TGTGCCAGCAGTTACTGGCGGGGGGGCACAGATACGCAGTATTTT.

As regards this clonotype: This could be a read error, since a much larger clone is one nucleotide away. The gene calls are TRBV7-9 and TRBJ1-1; D is undetermined. CDR3 length: 12 amino acids. Germline assignment: CDR1 SEHNR and CDR2 FQNEAQ (reference sequence). DNA for the CDR3: TGTGCCAGCAGCTTAGGTCTCCCTGAAGCTCTCTTT. This translates into CASSLGLPEALF.

The genes are TRBV9 and TRBJ2-2; 9 nucleotides agree with TRBD2. After removal of 3 bases from V and 6 bases from J, the junction contained 3 bases not matched to a gene. Per the germline V gene, CDR1 is SGDLS and CDR2 is YYNGEE. The CDR3 loop spans 14 amino acids. CDR3 loop: CASSEGTSSGELFF. The CDR3 bases are TGTGCCAGCAGCGAGGGGACTAGCTCCGGGGAGCTGTTTTTT.

The chain uses TRBV15 and TRBJ1-4; 7 nucleotides align to TRBD1. J was trimmed by 7 bases and V by 3 bases; bases with no gene match: 8. Germline CDR1 is LNHNV and CDR2 is YYDKDF (reference sequence). This CDR3 region has 15 residues. This chain's CDR3 is CATSSYTGEVEKLFF. As DNA, the CDR3 is TGTGCCACCAGCAGTTACACAGGGGAGGTTGAAAAACTGTTTTTT.